Each of the 18 T cell receptor beta chains below was sequenced from the same sample in a study of technical replicates of blood from a few donors. Measured with immunoSEQ multiplex PCR; TCRdb has only the in-frame clones, and not every one. This sample has 70,000 to 95,000 clones, with roughly 94% found just once. Sequences were obtained from T cells isolated from PBMCs. These TCRs come from a human donor in good health.

V usage is TRBV2 and J usage is TRBJ1-3, with D possibly being TRBD1 (6 bases). The V end lost 6 bases, the J end lost 3 bases, and 15 bases lay between the germline ends. The CDR3 has 15 residues. The V gene's germline CDR1 is SNHLY and CDR2 FYNNEI. CDR3: CASSLITGSGNTIYF. In nucleotides, the CDR3 is TGTGCCAGCAGCCTTATCACAGGGAGTGGAAACACCATATATTTT.

V and J are TRBV28 and TRBJ2-7, with 9 bases lining up with TRBD2. The CDR3 length is 14 residues. V lost 3 bases to trimming and J lost 4 bases; unmatched junction nucleotides: 4. The V gene's germline CDR1 is MDHEN and CDR2 SYDVKM. The CDR3 here is CASSLREGRYEQYF. The CDR3 bases are TGTGCCAGCAGTTTGCGGGAGGGCCGGTACGAGCAGTACTTC.

The chain employs TRBV6-5 and TRBJ1-6; TRBD1 might be the D (5 bases). Germline V gene lookup returns CDR1 MNHEY and CDR2 SVGAGI. CDR3 length: 15 amino acids. The germline V and J ends were trimmed by 0 bases and 9 bases, with 12 bases remaining between them. CDR3 amino acids: CASSYSKWGGSPLHF. Written as DNA, the CDR3 is TGTGCCAGCAGTTACTCGAAATGGGGCGGTTCACCCCTCCACTTT.

The J gene is TRBJ1-6, the V gene TRBV7-9; 11 bases map to TRBD1. The CDR3 length is 16 residues. Germline values: CDR1 SEHNR, CDR2 FQNEAQ (reference sequence). The ends lost 5 bases at V and 7 bases at J; junction bases unmatched: 7. DNA of the CDR3: TGTGCCAGCAGCCAGGGACAGGGGGTTATGAATTCACCCCTCCACTTT. Its protein product is CASSQGQGVMNSPLHF.

This chain links TRBV13 with TRBJ2-7, with TRBD2 as a possible D gene (5 bases). This CDR3 region has 13 residues. With 3 bases removed from V and 3 bases from J, the gap between germline ends came to 9 bases. CDR1 is PRHDT, CDR2 FYEKMQ, per germline (reference sequence). CDR3 loop: CASSLGRVYEQYF. CDR3 nucleotides: TGTGCCAGCAGCTTGGGGAGAGTCTACGAGCAGTACTTC.

The chain recombines TRBV21-1 with TRBJ1-2. TRBV21-1 is annotated as a pseudogene. CDR3 size: 15 residues. Here the CDR3 reads CASSKEENPHYGYTF. The CDR3, as DNA: TGTGCCAGCAGCAAAGAAGAGAACCCCCACTATGGCTACACCTTC.

The chain combines TRBV18 with TRBJ1-5; 9 positions match TRBD1. Losses at the gene ends were 6 bases for V and 4 bases for J; bases not matched to a gene: 4. The CDR3 loop spans 14 amino acids. Per germline, CDR1 KGHSH and CDR2 LQKENI. CDR3 residues: CASSKGQGNQPQHF. The DNA for the CDR3 is TGTGCCAGCTCCAAAGGACAGGGGAATCAGCCCCAGCATTTT.

This sequence joins TRBV18 and TRBJ1-1; possibly TRBD1 for D (6 bases). The ends were cut back, 3 bases at V and 10 bases at J, with 18 bases in the middle. The germline gives CDR1 KGHSH, CDR2 LQKENI. This CDR3 comprises 14 residues. The CDR3 sequence: CASSPLDTGFLAFF. The CDR3 DNA is TGTGCCAGCTCACCCCTTGACACAGGGTTTTTAGCTTTCTTT.

The chain combines TRBV6-6 with TRBJ1-1; D uncertain. Trimming pared 0 bases from V and 3 bases from J, leaving 8 bases between. Per germline, CDR1 MNHNY and CDR2 SVGAGI (reference sequence). The CDR3 length is 14 residues. The chain's CDR3 is CASSYSESYTEAFF. CDR3 nucleotide sequence: TGTGCCAGCAGTTACTCGGAGAGCTACACTGAAGCTTTCTTT.

This chain joins TRBV4-1 and TRBJ2-4; TRBD1 matches at 10 bases. The CDR3 totals 15 residues. From germline, CDR1 is MGHRA and CDR2 YSYEKL. V was clipped by 6 bases and J by 6 bases; unmatched bases: 8. The CDR3 is CASRDLGDRGNIQYF. In DNA, the CDR3 is TGCGCCAGCAGGGATCTAGGGGACAGGGGAAACATTCAGTACTTC.

The chain joins TRBV5-1 to TRBJ1-3, with D tentatively TRBD1 (5 bases). Per germline, CDR1 SGHRS and CDR2 YFSETQ. The CDR3 is made up of 18 amino acids. The V and J ends lost 1 base and 0 bases respectively, with 17 bases between them. The CDR3 sequence: CASSLKVGGTISGNTIYF. DNA of the CDR3: TGCGCCAGCAGCTTGAAAGTCGGAGGGACGATCTCTGGAAACACCATATATTTT.

This clone was recorded once. V gene TRBV7-8 combines with J gene TRBJ2-1; 9 nucleotides match TRBD2. The CDR3 sequence is 18 residues long. The junction had 12 bases not matched to a gene; V was cut back by 2 bases and J by 4 bases. Germline V lookup: CDR1 SGHVS, CDR2 FQNEAQ. The CDR3 region is CASSLRLAGPNLYNEQFF. For the CDR3, the DNA is TGTGCCAGCAGCTTACGGCTAGCGGGACCCAATCTTTACAATGAGCAGTTCTTC.

The chain is built from TRBV6-1 and TRBJ1-2; 9 bases line up with TRBD1. Losses at the gene ends were 4 bases for V and 2 bases for J; bases not matched to a gene: 5. Looked up from germline, CDR1 is MNHNS and CDR2 is SASEGT. This CDR3 contains 15 residues. Written as DNA, the CDR3 is TGTGCCAGCAGTGCCCAGACAGGGGGAAACTATGGCTACACCTTC. This translates into CASSAQTGGNYGYTF.

The chain carries TRBV9 and TRBJ2-3, with TRBD2 identical over 9 bases. Germline trimming cut 4 bases from V and 2 bases from J; bases unmatched to any gene: 5. Germline V CDR1 and CDR2: SGDLS, YYNGEE. There are 15 residues in the CDR3. CDR3 sequence (DNA): TGTGCCAGCAGCCCCGGGACTAGCTTCACAGATACGCAGTATTTT. It is translated as CASSPGTSFTDTQYF.

The chain recombines TRBV27 with TRBJ2-7; the match to TRBD1 covers 8 bases. The CDR3 sequence is 14 residues long. Trimming took 3 bases from V and 3 from J; bases not matched to a gene: 4. CDR1 is MNHEY and CDR2 is SMNVEV in the germline V gene (reference sequence). The CDR3, as DNA: TGTGCCAGCAGTTTGGTGGGACAGGACTACGAGCAGTACTTC. As protein: CASSLVGQDYEQYF.

The CDR3 reads CASSPSSIANYGYTF. The CDR3 nucleotides are TGTGCCAGCTCACCAAGTAGCATAGCTAACTATGGCTACACCTTC. The chain carries TRBV18 and TRBJ1-2; D call uncertain. CDR1 is KGHSH, CDR2 LQKENI, per germline. The CDR3 sequence is 15 residues long. The germline V and J ends were trimmed by 2 bases and 0 bases, with 10 bases remaining between them.

The V call is TRBV5-1, the J call TRBJ1-4; D call uncertain. CDR3 length: 15 amino acids. Germline values: CDR1 SGHRS, CDR2 YFSETQ. Trimming removed 0 bases from V and 4 bases from J, with 10 bases in between. In DNA, the CDR3 is TGCGCCAGCAGCTTGGTGGGCCAAAGTAATGAAAAACTGTTTTTT. Translated, it gives CASSLVGQSNEKLFF.

The chain uses TRBV5-1 and TRBJ2-7, with 8 bases that match TRBD2. CDR3 length equals 15 residues. With V trimmed by 0 bases and J by 4 bases, 6 bases remained unmatched. Germline V lookup: CDR1 SGHRS, CDR2 YFSETQ. CDR3 DNA sequence: TGCGCCAGCAGCTTGGGTGTTAGCGGGAAGTACGAGCAGTACTTC. Translation: CASSLGVSGKYEQYF.